The 30 T cell receptor beta chains presented below share a single source sample, sequenced in a study of radiation and T cells in renal cell carcinoma. This sample's time point: baseline pretreatment blood. Indicated treatment: 15 Gy SBRT to primary tumor, nephrectomy 4 weeks later. The method was immunoSEQ multiplex PCR; TCRdb's version includes in-frame clones alone and lacks a portion of them. This table holds roughly 120,000 clones, roughly 85% found once. Sequenced here: blood, sampled from a patient whose treatment included radiotherapy and nephrectomy. The receptors shown here come from a woman aged 55-70 years with renal cell carcinoma.

The gene calls are TRBV7-2 and TRBJ1-5; D remains ambiguous. The germline V gene has CDR1 SGHTA and CDR2 FQGNSA. V was clipped by 4 bases and J by 2 bases, with 9 bases between them. CDR3 size: 14 residues. CDR3 region: CASSWAVGNQPQHF. The CDR3, as DNA: TGTGCCAGCAGCTGGGCAGTAGGCAATCAGCCCCAGCATTTT. Together with reference TRBV7-2 and TRBJ1-5, the CDR3 gives the full variable domain: GAGVSQSPSNKVTEKGKDVELRCDPISGHTALYWYRQSLGQGLEFLIYFQGNSAPDKSGLPSDRFSAERTGGSVSTLTIQRTQQEDSAVYLCASSWAVGNQPQHFGDGTRLSIL.

The chain is built from TRBV4-2 and TRBJ2-5; unclear D gene. Germline V gene lookup returns CDR1 LGHNA and CDR2 YNFKEQ. The CDR3 covers 18 residues. V lost 0 bases to trimming and J lost 5 bases, with 22 bases between them. CDR3 nucleotides: TGTGCCAGCAGCCAAGATCCGTTGGCTGCACTCGTCCGGGAGACCCAGTACTTC. Translation gives CASSQDPLAALVRETQYF.

The V and J genes are TRBV5-1 and TRBJ2-7; either TRBD1 or TRBD2 may fit D (5 bases each). Trimming took 0 bases from V and 5 from J, leaving 15 bases between them. The germline V gene encodes CDR1 SGHRS and CDR2 YFSETQ. This CDR3 is 15 amino acids long. The CDR3 DNA is TGCGCCAGCAGCTTGGAGGACGTTGGGGGACACGAGCAGTACTTC. Its protein is CASSLEDVGGHEQYF. Together with reference TRBV5-1 and TRBJ2-7, the CDR3 gives the full variable domain: KAGVTQTPRYLIKTRGQQVTLSCSPISGHRSVSWYQQTPGQGLQFLFEYFSETQRNKGNFPGRFSGRQFSNSRSEMNVSTLELGDSALYLCASSLEDVGGHEQYFGPGTRLTVT.

CDR3 nucleotide sequence: TGCGCCAGCAGCTTGGAACCAGGGCCCTACGAGCAGTACTTC. Its protein is CASSLEPGPYEQYF. This chain joins TRBV5-1 and TRBJ2-7, with a tentative D call TRBD1 (5 bases). Germline V CDR1 and CDR2: SGHRS, YFSETQ. The CDR3 is made up of 14 amino acids. V lost 0 bases and J lost 2, with 9 bases in between.

The V and J genes are TRBV5-4 and TRBJ2-5; TRBD2 is a possible D gene (7 bases). V lost 4 bases to trimming and J lost 5 bases, with 15 bases between them. Germline loops: CDR1 SGHNT, CDR2 YYREEE (reference sequence). There are 14 residues in the CDR3. CDR3 sequence reads: CASSTRTAGETQYF. The CDR3 DNA sequence: TGTGCCAGCAGCACGAGGACAGCGGGGGAGACCCAGTACTTC.

CDR3 amino acids: CASSVGQGARELFF. CDR3 coding DNA: TGTGCCAGCAGCGTCGGACAGGGGGCACGGGAGCTGTTTTTT. The chain joins TRBV7-6 to TRBJ2-2; 11 bases align to TRBD1. This CDR3 is built from 14 residues. Germline CDR1 reads SGHVS; CDR2 reads FNYEAQ. The J segment lost 9 bases and the V segment lost 5 bases, leaving 5 bases of the junction unmatched.

The V call is TRBV4-1, the J call TRBJ2-2, with D unresolved. This CDR3 contains 14 residues. Germline CDR1 and CDR2: MGHRA and YSYEKL. Trimming left V 1 base short and J 4 bases short, with 7 bases between. This CDR3 is CASSQGPGTGELFF. CDR3 DNA: TGCGCCAGCAGCCAAGGACCGGGCACCGGGGAGCTGTTTTTT.

This clone appeared once. The rearrangement links TRBV7-6 to TRBJ1-3, with TRBD1 identical over 9 bases. Unmatched junction bases numbered 4, after V lost 1 base and J lost 6 bases. The CDR3 spans 15 residues. Looked up from germline, CDR1 is SGHVS and CDR2 is FNYEAQ. CDR3 DNA sequence: TGTGCCAGCAGCTTAGGGACAGGGGATCTAAACACCATATATTTT. It codes for CASSLGTGDLNTIYF.

Only one count was recorded for this clone. The chain is built from TRBV5-4 and TRBJ2-2; 7 bases agree with TRBD2. CDR1 and CDR2 (germline): SGHNT, YYREEE (reference sequence). CDR3 length equals 16 residues. The junction had 2 bases not matched to a gene; V was cut back by 0 bases and J by 0 bases. The DNA for the CDR3 is TGTGCCAGCAGCTTGGGGCGGGGGTCGAACACCGGGGAGCTGTTTTTT. Translated: CASSLGRGSNTGELFF. The whole variable domain, filled in from reference TRBV5-4 and TRBJ2-2, reads ETGVTQSPTHLIKTRGQQVTLRCSSQSGHNTVSWYQQALGQGPQFIFQYYREEENGRGNFPPRFSGLQFPNYSSELNVNALELDDSALYLCASSLGRGSNTGELFFGEGSRLTVL.

Only a few counts were recorded for this clone. The chain is built from TRBV9 and TRBJ1-2, with D hard to call. The CDR3 consists of 14 residues. Trimming pared 6 bases from V and 1 base from J, leaving 13 bases between. CDR1 is SGDLS and CDR2 is YYNGEE in the germline V gene. The chain's CDR3 is CASTGRAYNYGYTF. The CDR3, as DNA: TGTGCCAGCACGGGGAGGGCCTATAACTATGGCTACACCTTC.

The chain uses TRBV29-1 and TRBJ2-7; TRBD1 is a possible D gene (5 bases). The CDR3 is 12 amino acids. Germline CDR1 reads SQVTM; CDR2 reads ANQGSEA. V dropped 7 bases and J dropped 1 base, with 11 bases sitting between them. CDR3 in DNA: TGCAGCGCAAGCGACAGTTCCTACGAGCAGTACTTC. This translates into CSASDSSYEQYF.

V gene TRBV5-6 combines with J gene TRBJ2-2; no clear D. CDR1 SGHDT and CDR2 YYEEEE come from the germline V gene. V was pared by 2 bases and J by 2 bases, with 1 base between. There are 12 residues in the CDR3. The CDR3 DNA follows: TGTGCCAGCAGCTTTAACACCGGGGAGCTGTTTTTT. Its translation: CASSFNTGELFF.

The chain recombines TRBV6-1 with TRBJ2-4; 7 positions match TRBD1. The CDR3 extends over 14 amino acids. In germline, CDR1 is MNHNS, CDR2 SASEGT. The V and J ends lost 4 bases and 6 bases, in that order; junction bases with no gene match: 6. The CDR3 loop is CASSAGQYGNIQYF. The DNA for the CDR3 is TGTGCCAGCAGTGCGGGACAGTACGGAAACATTCAGTACTTC.

The genes are TRBV2 and TRBJ1-1, with no clear D. CDR1 and CDR2 (germline): SNHLY, FYNNEI. Between the trimmed V and J ends, which lost 4 bases and 5 bases, there was a span of 8 bases. The CDR3 length is 12 residues. The CDR3 bases are TGTGCCAGCAGTGTACAGAGTACTGAAGCTTTCTTT. This sequence encodes CASSVQSTEAFF. The whole variable domain, filled in from reference TRBV2 and TRBJ1-1, reads EPEVTQTPSHQVTQMGQEVILRCVPISNHLYFYWYRQILGQKVEFLVSFYNNEISEKSEIFDDQFSVERPDGSNFTLKIRSTKLEDSAMYFCASSVQSTEAFFGQGTRLTVV.

The chain employs TRBV29-1 and TRBJ2-4, with D maybe TRBD1 (7 bases). CDR1 is SQVTM and CDR2 is ANQGSEA in the germline V gene. V dropped 6 bases and J dropped 8 bases, with 20 bases sitting between them. The CDR3 is made up of 14 amino acids. The CDR3 DNA sequence: TGCAGCGTCACCCCTGGACAGGAGGGGGACATTCAGTACTTC. It yields the protein CSVTPGQEGDIQYF.

V gene TRBV2 combines with J gene TRBJ2-7, with D hard to call. CDR3 length: 13 residues. The V end lost 6 bases, the J end lost 5 bases, and 14 bases lay between the germline ends. Germline V lookup: CDR1 SNHLY, CDR2 FYNNEI. The CDR3 bases are TGTGCCAGCAGAACGGCCCGGATGGACGAGCAGTACTTC. Translated, it gives CASRTARMDEQYF.

This chain joins TRBV29-1 and TRBJ2-6; D remains unclear. CDR3 length equals 16 residues. From germline, CDR1 is SQVTM and CDR2 ANQGSEA. With 0 bases removed from V and 2 bases from J, the gap between germline ends came to 11 bases. The CDR3 spells CSVEEGWTTGANVLTF. CDR3 in DNA: TGCAGCGTTGAAGAAGGCTGGACGACTGGGGCCAACGTCCTGACTTTC.

V gene TRBV27 combines with J gene TRBJ2-1; tentative D call: TRBD1 (6 bases). CDR1 MNHEY and CDR2 SMNVEV come from the germline V gene (reference sequence). The V end lost 2 bases, the J end lost 12 bases, and 17 bases lay between the germline ends. The CDR3 length is 14 residues. CDR3 loop: CASSLGQGFSGQFF. The CDR3 coding sequence is TGTGCCAGCAGTTTAGGGCAGGGGTTTAGTGGGCAGTTCTTC.

J is TRBJ1-2 and V is TRBV6-1; the D is unclear. This CDR3 has 15 amino acids. V was clipped by 5 bases and J by 1 base, with 14 bases between them. Germline values: CDR1 MNHNS, CDR2 SASEGT. DNA of the CDR3: TGTGCCAGCAGTCCTAGGGAGGGCAATAACTATGGCTACACCTTC. Amino acids: CASSPREGNNYGYTF.

V and J are TRBV19 and TRBJ1-2; D not resolved. CDR1 and CDR2 (germline): LNHDA, SQIVND (reference sequence). CDR3 size: 13 residues. V lost 3 bases and J 4 bases, leaving 9 bases between the germline ends. The CDR3 protein is CASSIEGTYGYTF. The CDR3 region has the DNA TGTGCCAGTAGTATTGAGGGAACCTATGGCTACACCTTC.

This chain connects TRBV2 to TRBJ2-7, with a weak D call TRBD1 (5 bases). V shed 5 bases and J shed 0 bases, with 17 bases lying between them. The CDR3 has 16 amino acids. The germline V gene has CDR1 SNHLY and CDR2 FYNNEI. CDR3 region: CASSLSEQAISYEQYF. The CDR3, as DNA: TGTGCCAGCAGTTTATCGGAACAGGCAATCTCCTACGAGCAGTACTTC.

Only a few counts were recorded for this clone. V and J are TRBV29-1 and TRBJ1-1, with D maybe TRBD1 (6 bases). The CDR3 loop spans 11 amino acids. CDR1 and CDR2 from the germline V gene are SQVTM and ANQGSEA. Trimming pared 7 bases from V and 7 bases from J, leaving 13 bases between. CDR3 sequence reads: CSDSRGGEAFF. The CDR3 coding sequence is TGCAGCGACAGCAGGGGTGGTGAAGCTTTCTTT.

The chain joins TRBV5-1 to TRBJ2-3, with D perhaps TRBD1 (5 bases). CDR1 and CDR2 (germline): SGHRS, YFSETQ. The CDR3 covers 15 residues. Trimming shortened V by 0 bases and J by 1 base, and 9 bases separated the two germline ends. In nucleotides, the CDR3 is TGCGCCAGCAGCTTGGAAGGGGAAGGCACAGATACGCAGTATTTT. Residues: CASSLEGEGTDTQYF.

This chain links TRBV5-5 with TRBJ2-5; D unresolved. Germline CDR1 SGHKS, CDR2 YYEKEE (reference sequence). The CDR3 has 12 amino acids. The ends were cut back, 2 bases at V and 7 bases at J, with 9 bases in the middle. The CDR3 nucleotides are TGTGCCAGCAGCTTAAACGAAGGGACCCAGTACTTC. Translated: CASSLNEGTQYF.

The chain is built from TRBV5-1 and TRBJ1-3; no clear D. V lost 3 bases to trimming and J lost 0 bases, with 13 bases between them. The CDR3 loop spans 16 amino acids. CDR1 SGHRS and CDR2 YFSETQ come from the germline V gene. The CDR3 nucleotides are TGCGCCAGCAGCTCCGGCACGGGCGCCTCTGGAAACACCATATATTTT. Translation: CASSSGTGASGNTIYF.

V is TRBV5-1 and J is TRBJ2-7; the D is unclear. Germline CDR1 reads SGHRS; CDR2 reads YFSETQ. The CDR3 totals 14 residues. V was shortened by 0 bases and J by 1 base, with 8 bases between the two germline ends. Written as DNA, the CDR3 is TGCGCCAGCAGCTTGGCACAGAGATCCTACGAGCAGTACTTC. Translated, it gives CASSLAQRSYEQYF.

The V gene is TRBV5-6, the J gene TRBJ1-2; a weak D match, TRBD1 (6 bases). Germline-derived CDR1 and CDR2 are SGHDT and YYEEEE. The CDR3 consists of 14 residues. V shed 3 bases and J shed 4 bases, with 13 bases lying between them. CDR3: CASSSQGSTYGYTF. The DNA for the CDR3 is TGTGCCAGCAGCTCCCAGGGGTCTACCTATGGCTACACCTTC.

This chain uses TRBV6-4 with TRBJ1-2, with TRBD1 matching over 8 bases. The CDR3 length is 13 residues. Unmatched junction bases numbered 5, after V lost 6 bases and J lost 5 bases. CDR1 is MRHNA, CDR2 SNTAGT, per germline. For the CDR3, the DNA is TGTGCCAGCAGCAGGGGGCGTGGGTATGGCTACACCTTC. Translation: CASSRGRGYGYTF.

A few counts support this clone. This chain uses TRBV18 with TRBJ1-3; the D gene is possibly TRBD1 (5 bases). Germline V CDR1 and CDR2: KGHSH, LQKENI. The germline V and J ends were trimmed by 3 bases and 3 bases, with 9 bases remaining between them. This CDR3 contains 14 residues. Here the CDR3 reads CASSPGDRGNTIYF. The CDR3 region has the DNA TGTGCCAGCTCACCGGGGGACCGTGGAAACACCATATATTTT. Full variable domain (outside the CDR3, taken from reference TRBV18 and TRBJ1-3): NAGVMQNPRHLVRRRGQEARLRCSPMKGHSHVYWYRQLPEEGLKFMVYLQKENIIDESGMPKERFSAEFPKEGPSILRIQQVVRGDSAAYFCASSPGDRGNTIYFGEGSWLTVV.

This clone showed up just once. The junction differs from germline at one of its ends, possibly a read error. The chain employs TRBV7-9 and TRBJ2-7; D is possibly TRBD2 (6 bases). The germline CDR1 and CDR2 sequences are SEHNR and FQNEAQ (reference sequence). The CDR3 is 11 residues long. The CDR3 bases are TGTGCCAGCAGCTCCGATGTGGGGGGAAGCTTC. Translating it yields CASSSDVGGSF. The whole variable domain, filled in from reference TRBV7-9 and TRBJ2-7, reads DTGVSQNPRHKITKRGQNVTFRCDPISEHNRLYWYRQTLGQGPEFLTYFQNEAQLEKSRLLSDRFSAERPKGSFSTLEIQRTEQGDSAMYLCASSSDVGGSFGPGTRLTVT.